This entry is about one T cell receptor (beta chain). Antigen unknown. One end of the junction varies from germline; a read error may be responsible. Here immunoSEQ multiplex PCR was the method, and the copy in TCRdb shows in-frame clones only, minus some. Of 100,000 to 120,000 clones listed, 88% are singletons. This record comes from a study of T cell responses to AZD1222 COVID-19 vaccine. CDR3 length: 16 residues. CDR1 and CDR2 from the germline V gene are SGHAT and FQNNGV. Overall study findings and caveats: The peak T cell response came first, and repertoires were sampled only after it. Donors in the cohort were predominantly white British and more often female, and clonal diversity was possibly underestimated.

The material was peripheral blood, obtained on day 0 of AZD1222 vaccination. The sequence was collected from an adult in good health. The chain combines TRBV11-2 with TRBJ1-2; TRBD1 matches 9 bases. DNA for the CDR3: TGTGCCAGCAGATTAGCGGGACAGGGATTGAACTATGGCTACACCTTC. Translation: CASRLAGQGLNYGYTF.